These 15 T cell receptor beta chains were all obtained from the same sample, sequenced in a study of blood T cell repertoires in COVID-19. Using immunoSEQ multiplex PCR, the repertoire was profiled, and TCRdb retains in-frame clones only, with some absent. The repertoire holds 180,000 or so clones, 89% seen once, with around 7% in the top ten. Source material: peripheral blood. The receptor source for this set is a middle-aged man with acute or convalescent COVID-19.

J is TRBJ2-1 and V is TRBV20-1; 13 bases are shared with TRBD2. Trimming at V came to 3 bases and at J to 7 bases, leaving 9 bases not matched to a gene. In germline, CDR1 is DFQATT, CDR2 SNEGSKA (reference sequence). The CDR3 totals 16 residues. The CDR3 loop reads CSASERGLAGVNEQFF. CDR3 nucleotide sequence: TGCAGTGCTAGTGAACGAGGACTAGCGGGGGTTAATGAGCAGTTCTTC.

The CDR3 loop is CASSFNAGDREKLFF. The CDR3 DNA sequence: TGTGCCAGCAGTTTTAATGCAGGGGATCGTGAAAAACTGTTTTTT. The chain carries TRBV28 and TRBJ1-4, with D perhaps TRBD1 (6 bases). Deletions cut 3 bases from V and 7 bases from J, with 15 bases between. CDR1 and CDR2 (germline): MDHEN, SYDVKM. This CDR3 spans 15 amino acids. Looking up the rest from reference TRBV28 and TRBJ1-4 gives the full variable domain: DVKVTQSSRYLVKRTGEKVFLECVQDMDHENMFWYRQDPGLGLRLIYFSYDVKMKEKGDIPEGYSVSREKKERFSLILESASTNQTSMYLCASSFNAGDREKLFFGSGTQLSVL.

This chain joins TRBV7-8 and TRBJ2-6; TRBD1 agrees at 8 bases. This CDR3 is 18 amino acids long. The V and J ends lost 4 bases and 1 base, in that order; junction bases with no gene match: 9. CDR1 is SGHVS, CDR2 FQNEAQ, per germline. CDR3 coding DNA: TGTGCCAGCAGCTCGTTGGACAGGGTACTTTCTGGGGCCAACGTCCTGACTTTC. Translated: CASSSLDRVLSGANVLTF.

CDR3 sequence: CASSPSPGQRYGYTF. The CDR3 DNA is TGCGCCAGCAGCCCCTCCCCGGGACAGCGCTATGGCTACACCTTC. The chain links TRBV4-1 to TRBJ1-2; 7 bases line up with TRBD1. V was clipped by 4 bases and J by 4 bases; unmatched bases: 9. The CDR3 runs 15 residues. CDR1 MGHRA and CDR2 YSYEKL come from the germline V gene.

Regarding this clone: An end of the junction does not agree with germline; a read error may underlie this. The chain uses TRBV27 and TRBJ2-5; TRBD2 might be the D (5 bases). CDR3 length: 14 residues. Per the germline V gene, CDR1 is MNHEY and CDR2 is SMNVEV (reference sequence). CDR3 region: CASSLRTSQGTQYF. For the CDR3, the DNA is TGTGCCAGCAGTTTACGGACTTCACAAGGGACCCAGTACTTC.

This sequence joins TRBV7-2 and TRBJ2-7, with 9 bases identical to TRBD1. The CDR3 consists of 15 residues. Per the germline V gene, CDR1 is SGHTA and CDR2 is FQGNSA. V lost 2 bases and J lost 3; bases outside the gene matches: 5. The CDR3 nucleotides are TGTGCCAGCAGCTTATATGGGACAGGGAACTACGAGCAGTACTTC. This translates into CASSLYGTGNYEQYF.

The chain combines TRBV3-1 (or the pseudogene TRBV3-2) with TRBJ1-6; perhaps TRBD1 as D (6 bases). The CDR3 consists of 15 residues. Germline V lookup: CDR1 LGHDT, CDR2 YNNKEL (reference sequence). Trimming removed 5 bases from V and 5 bases from J, with 13 bases in between. The DNA of the CDR3 is TGTGCCAGCAGCTTTGGACAGCAAAATAATTCACCCCTCCACTTT. The encoded protein is CASSFGQQNNSPLHF.

This rearrangement joins TRBV19 to TRBJ2-1; D possibly corresponds to TRBD2 (6 bases). Germline assignment: CDR1 LNHDA and CDR2 SQIVND (reference sequence). Trimming cost V 6 bases and J 0 bases, with 12 bases left between them. This CDR3 comprises 15 residues. CDR3 in amino acids: CASRLAGSSYNEQFF. In DNA, the CDR3 is TGTGCCAGTAGGTTGGCGGGGAGCTCCTACAATGAGCAGTTCTTC.

The chain carries TRBV6-5 and TRBJ1-2; TRBD1 matches 7 bases. Germline lookup yields CDR1 MNHEY and CDR2 SVGAGI. V was pared by 6 bases and J by 2 bases, with 3 bases of the junction left unmatched. The CDR3 extends over 13 amino acids. The CDR3 DNA is TGTGCCAGCAGCCAGACAGGGAACTATGGCTACACCTTC. Translating it yields CASSQTGNYGYTF.

This clone was picked up one time. The chain uses TRBV3-1 (or the pseudogene TRBV3-2) and TRBJ2-7; the D gene is possibly TRBD2 (6 bases). V was cut by 4 bases and J by 7 bases, with 14 bases left in between. Germline V gene sequence: CDR1 LGHDT, CDR2 YNNKEL (reference sequence). This CDR3 comprises 13 residues. This CDR3 is CASSRDLLGEQYF. The CDR3 DNA follows: TGTGCCAGCAGCCGGGACTTATTGGGTGAGCAGTACTTC.

The chain links TRBV2 to TRBJ1-6; no clear D gene. The V end lost 4 bases, the J end lost 7 bases, and 8 bases lay between the germline ends. The CDR3 sequence is 13 residues long. CDR1 SNHLY and CDR2 FYNNEI come from the germline V gene. As DNA, the CDR3 is TGTGCCAGCAGTGTGGCATGGAATTCACCCCTCCACTTT. It yields the protein CASSVAWNSPLHF. The variable domain in full, with the rest retrieved from reference TRBV2 and TRBJ1-6, is EPEVTQTPSHQVTQMGQEVILRCVPISNHLYFYWYRQILGQKVEFLVSFYNNEISEKSEIFDDQFSVERPDGSNFTLKIRSTKLEDSAMYFCASSVAWNSPLHFGNGTRLTVT.

The sample holds a few counts of this clone. The chain recombines TRBV18 with TRBJ1-4; weak D call: TRBD1 (5 bases). The CDR3 runs to 17 residues. V lost 1 base and J 0 bases, leaving 12 bases between the germline ends. Germline CDR1 is KGHSH and CDR2 is LQKENI. CDR3 DNA sequence: TGTGCCAGCTCACCACTACAGGCAATTACAACTAATGAAAAACTGTTTTTT. Amino acids: CASSPLQAITTNEKLFF.

V is TRBV3-1 (or the pseudogene TRBV3-2) and J is TRBJ2-5; D is ambiguous. Germline values: CDR1 LGHDT, CDR2 YNNKEL (reference sequence). The length of the CDR3 is 14 residues. Trimming removed 3 bases at V and 1 base at J, with 9 bases between. The CDR3 is CASSQAEPQETQYF. The CDR3 DNA is TGTGCCAGCAGCCAGGCCGAACCCCAAGAGACCCAGTACTTC.

This clone was found a few times. V is TRBV7-6 and J is TRBJ1-3; D ambiguous. Trimming shortened V by 5 bases and J by 1 base, and 21 bases separated the two germline ends. The CDR3 totals 18 residues. The germline gives CDR1 SGHVS, CDR2 FNYEAQ. The DNA of the CDR3 is TGTGCCAGCAGCCGCGAAGATCCGGCGGGAGGGTCTGGAAACACCATATATTTT. Its protein product is CASSREDPAGGSGNTIYF. The full variable domain, rest sourced from reference TRBV7-6 and TRBJ1-3, is GAGVSQSPRYKVTKRGQDVALRCDPISGHVSLYWYRQALGQGPEFLTYFNYEAQQDKSGLPNDRFSAERPEGSISTLTIQRTEQRDSAMYRCASSREDPAGGSGNTIYFGEGSWLTVV.

The count of this clone is one. V is TRBV7-2 and J is TRBJ2-2; possibly TRBD1 for D (6 bases). Germline V gives CDR1 SGHTA, CDR2 FQGNSA. There are 14 residues in the CDR3. The germline V and J ends were trimmed by 2 bases and 7 bases, with 11 bases remaining between them. The CDR3 DNA is TGTGCCAGCAGCTTACTGGGGGCGGTCGGGGAGCTGTTTTTT. It translates to CASSLLGAVGELFF.